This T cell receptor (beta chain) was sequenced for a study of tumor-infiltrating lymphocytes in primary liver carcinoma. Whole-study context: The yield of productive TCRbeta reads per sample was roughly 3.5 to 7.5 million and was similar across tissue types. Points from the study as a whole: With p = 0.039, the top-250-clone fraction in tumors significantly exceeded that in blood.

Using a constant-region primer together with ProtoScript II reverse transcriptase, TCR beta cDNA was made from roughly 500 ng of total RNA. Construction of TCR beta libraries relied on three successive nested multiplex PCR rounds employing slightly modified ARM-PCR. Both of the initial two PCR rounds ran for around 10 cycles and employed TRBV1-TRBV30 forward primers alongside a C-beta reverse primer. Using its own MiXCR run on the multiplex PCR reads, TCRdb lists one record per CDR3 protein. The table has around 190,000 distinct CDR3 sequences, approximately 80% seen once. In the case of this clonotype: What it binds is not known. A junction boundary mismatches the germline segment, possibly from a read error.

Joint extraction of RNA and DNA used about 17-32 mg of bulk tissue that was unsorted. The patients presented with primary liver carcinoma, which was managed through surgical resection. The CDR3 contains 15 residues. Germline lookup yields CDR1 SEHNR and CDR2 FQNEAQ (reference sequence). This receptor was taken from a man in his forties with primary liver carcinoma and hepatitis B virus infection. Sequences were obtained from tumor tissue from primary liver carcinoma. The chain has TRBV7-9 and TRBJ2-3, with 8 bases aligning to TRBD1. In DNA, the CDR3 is TGTGCCAGCAGGTCGGACAGGGATGGGGCAGATACGCAGTTTTTT. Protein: CASRSDRDGADTQFF.